This T cell receptor (beta chain) was recorded in a study of shared clonotypes between healthy human individuals. Study-wide background: Sampling drew on donors who were two women and three men aged 18 to 49.

CDR3 length: 12 residues. Per the germline V gene, CDR1 is MNHNS and CDR2 is SASEGT. Losses at the gene ends were 7 bases for V and 4 bases for J; bases not matched to a gene: 3. Using immunoSEQ multiplex PCR, the repertoire was profiled, and TCRdb retains in-frame clones only, with some absent. Among about 710,000 clones listed, roughly 72% were seen once. This TCR was sampled from a woman in her twenties or thirties in good health. V gene TRBV6-1 combines with J gene TRBJ1-1; 7 positions match TRBD1. The sequencing input was memory CD4+ T cells sorted from blood. Stated subset: CD45RA-negative fraction. The chain's CDR3 is CASTRDSTEAFF. As DNA, the CDR3 is TGTGCCAGCACCCGGGACAGCACTGAAGCTTTCTTT.